Presented here are 12 T cell receptor beta chains from one specimen sequenced in a study of OX40 agonist ivuxolimab in advanced cancers. Clones were read by immunoSEQ multiplex PCR, and TCRdb kept only the in-frame ones, dropping some. This repertoire shows more than 50,000 clones, about 91% found once; its top ten account for about 12%. The specimen was CD4+ or CD8+ T cells sorted from blood, collected in a trial of the OX40 agonist ivuxolimab. These receptor sequences come from an adult with an advanced solid tumor such as melanoma, head and neck, liver or kidney cancer.

This chain joins TRBV19 and TRBJ2-1; D unresolved. Deletions cut 3 bases from V and 2 bases from J, with 5 bases between. Germline loops: CDR1 LNHDA, CDR2 SQIVND (reference sequence). CDR3 length equals 13 residues. CDR3 sequence reads: CASSMVTYNEQFF. CDR3 DNA: TGTGCCAGTAGTATGGTAACCTACAATGAGCAGTTCTTC. The full variable domain, in which reference TRBV19 and TRBJ2-1 provide the parts outside the CDR3, is DGGITQSPKYLFRKEGQNVTLSCEQNLNHDAMYWYRQDPGQGLRLIYYSQIVNDFQKGDIAEGYSVSREKKESFPLTVTSAQKNPTAFYLCASSMVTYNEQFFGPGTRLTVL.

This clone came up once. The chain couples TRBV30 to TRBJ2-2; 8 positions agree with TRBD2. The junction had 6 bases not matched to a gene; V was cut back by 2 bases and J by 7 bases. Germline V CDR1 and CDR2: GTSNPN, SVGIG (reference sequence). This CDR3 contains 14 residues. The CDR3 DNA reads TGTGCCTGGAGTAGAGCGGGGGTGGGCGGGGAGCTGTTTTTT. This encodes CAWSRAGVGGELFF.

The chain employs TRBV7-9 and TRBJ2-7; D is perhaps TRBD1 (5 bases). The CDR3 loop spans 16 amino acids. Germline values: CDR1 SEHNR, CDR2 FQNEAQ (reference sequence). The germline V and J ends were trimmed by 1 base and 1 base, with 14 bases remaining between them. The CDR3 is CASSLGQGLRSYEQYF. The CDR3 nucleotides are TGTGCCAGCAGCTTAGGTCAGGGCCTGAGGTCCTACGAGCAGTACTTC.

V gene TRBV2 combines with J gene TRBJ2-2; perhaps D is TRBD1 or TRBD2 (5 bases each). This CDR3 region has 12 residues. Germline V CDR1 and CDR2: SNHLY, FYNNEI. V shed 11 bases and J shed 6 bases, with 13 bases lying between them. The CDR3 nucleotides are TGTGCCCTTTATTGGGGACCCGGGGAGCTGTTTTTT. It yields the protein CALYWGPGELFF.

J is TRBJ2-5 and V is TRBV27, with D perhaps TRBD2 (5 bases). This CDR3 is 12 amino acids long. Germline-derived CDR1 and CDR2 are MNHEY and SMNVEV (reference sequence). Trimming pared 0 bases from V and 6 bases from J, leaving 5 bases between. The CDR3, as DNA: TGTGCCAGCAGTTTATCCGGGAAGACCCAGTACTTC. This encodes CASSLSGKTQYF.

This clone was counted a single time. The CDR3 DNA reads as TGTGCCAGCAGCCCGTGGACTAGCGGGGGCTCCTACAATGAGCAGTTCTTC. It codes for CASSPWTSGGSYNEQFF. This chain connects TRBV7-9 to TRBJ2-1; 13 bases are a match to TRBD2. V lost 5 bases, J lost 0 bases, and 4 bases stayed unmatched. Germline V CDR1 and CDR2: SEHNR, FQNEAQ (reference sequence). CDR3 length: 17 residues.

This CDR3 is CASSHGGQEDGYTF. The CDR3 nucleotides are TGCGCCAGCAGCCACGGCGGACAGGAAGATGGCTACACCTTC. This chain connects TRBV4-1 to TRBJ1-2; 7 nucleotides line up with TRBD1. CDR1 is MGHRA, CDR2 YSYEKL, per germline. The V segment lost 3 bases and the J segment 6 bases; nucleotides outside the gene matches: 7. This CDR3 has 14 amino acids.

This clone was counted once. The chain combines TRBV6-9 with TRBJ2-2; D is ambiguous. The CDR3 spans 11 residues. V was pared by 6 bases and J by 6 bases, with 5 bases between. Germline V lookup: CDR1 MNHGY, CDR2 SVAAGI. The CDR3 region is CASSVAGELFF. The CDR3 bases are TGTGCCAGCAGCGTAGCCGGGGAGCTGTTTTTT.

The rearrangement joins TRBV19 to TRBJ2-1; D remains ambiguous. Per germline, CDR1 LNHDA and CDR2 SQIVND (reference sequence). V was pared by 0 bases and J by 5 bases, with 8 bases between. The CDR3 runs 14 residues. The CDR3 DNA is TGTGCCAGTAGTATAGACATCGAGGACAATGAGCAGTTCTTC. This translates into CASSIDIEDNEQFF.

The chain combines TRBV27 with TRBJ2-1; 7 positions match TRBD2. This CDR3 is 14 amino acids long. Unmatched junction bases numbered 5, after V lost 3 bases and J lost 6 bases. The germline V gene has CDR1 MNHEY and CDR2 SMNVEV (reference sequence). This CDR3 reads CASSFAAGFNEQFF. CDR3 bases: TGTGCCAGCAGTTTCGCAGCGGGGTTCAATGAGCAGTTCTTC.

CDR3 loop: CASSLIGNTEAFF. Here the CDR3 DNA reads TGCGCCAGCAGCTTGATAGGGAACACTGAAGCTTTCTTT. The gene calls are TRBV5-1 and TRBJ1-1; D gene uncertain. V shed 1 base and J shed 1 base, with 5 bases lying between them. CDR3 length: 13 residues. The V gene's germline CDR1 is SGHRS and CDR2 YFSETQ.

With regard to this clone: This sample also contains other DNA sequences that code for the same CDR3. The chain has TRBV30 and TRBJ2-7, with TRBD2 as a possible D gene (5 bases). The CDR3 has 12 residues. Per germline, CDR1 GTSNPN and CDR2 SVGIG (reference sequence). V lost 0 bases, J lost 4 bases, and 7 bases lay in between. Here the CDR3 DNA reads TGTGCCTGGAGTGTGACGGGGTACGAGCAGTACTTC. Its translation: CAWSVTGYEQYF.